The clone carrying this T cell receptor (beta chain) has a handful of counts. Its cognate antigen is unknown. The data were obtained in a study of metastatic and nonmetastatic thyroid tumors. About the study: A comparison of repertoires was made across blood and tumor or nodule tissue from malignant and benign thyroid patients. Notes on the study in general: When malignant thyroid tumors were compared with benign nodules, TCR beta diversity was reportedly significantly higher in the malignant tumors. This held in both blood and tumor samples.

Original analysis: Construction of a distant-metastasis classifier for papillary thyroid cancer relied on CDR3 differences across clinicopathological groups. Via MiXCR, TCRdb re-called the PCR reads. The V and J calls and clone size are TCRdb's, not the authors'. The sample lists some 55,000 clones, roughly 29% occurring once. Each patient came to thyroid surgery without any prior treatment (of any kind). This TCR came from a female donor with papillary thyroid cancer or a benign thyroid nodule (not recorded which). Some clones in this sample may be carry-over from other donors' samples. The material sequenced was blood.

The CDR3 protein is CASGVNSYEQYF. The CDR3, as DNA: TGTGCTAGTGGTGTTAACTCCTACGAGCAGTACTTC. The rearrangement joins TRBV12-5 to TRBJ2-7; D not certain. V shed 5 bases and J shed 0 bases, with 5 bases lying between them. The germline CDR1 and CDR2 sequences are LGHNT and FRNRAP. The CDR3 sequence is 12 residues long.